The 13 T cell receptor beta chains below were found in one sample sequenced in a study of blood T cell repertoires in COVID-19. The assay was immunoSEQ multiplex PCR, and TCRdb's table has in-frame clones only and misses some. The sample yields hundreds of thousands of clones, roughly nine tenths seen once. The sample taken for sequencing was PBMCs or T cells enriched from blood (not recorded which). Every receptor here comes from a woman in her thirties or forties who had recovered from COVID-19.

The genes are TRBV5-4 and TRBJ2-5; tentative D call: TRBD2 (6 bases). The CDR3 is made up of 15 amino acids. V dropped 3 bases and J dropped 4 bases, with 16 bases sitting between them. From germline, CDR1 is SGHNT and CDR2 YYREEE (reference sequence). The CDR3 DNA reads as TGTGCCAGCAGCTCCGGGACTCTGCTCCGAGAGACCCAGTACTTC. Its translation: CASSSGTLLRETQYF. Variable domain in full (rest from reference TRBV5-4 and TRBJ2-5): ETGVTQSPTHLIKTRGQQVTLRCSSQSGHNTVSWYQQALGQGPQFIFQYYREEENGRGNFPPRFSGLQFPNYSSELNVNALELDDSALYLCASSSGTLLRETQYFGPGTRLLVL.

The chain recombines TRBV7-9 with TRBJ2-5; 10 bases are shared with TRBD2. Per germline, CDR1 SEHNR and CDR2 FQNEAQ (reference sequence). This CDR3 spans 16 amino acids. Unmatched junction bases numbered 14, after V lost 8 bases and J lost 5 bases. Here the CDR3 DNA reads TGTGCCAGCGAATGGCTAGCGGGAGCCCCAGGGGAGACCCAGTACTTC. It codes for CASEWLAGAPGETQYF. The variable domain in full, completed from reference TRBV7-9 and TRBJ2-5, reads DTGVSQNPRHKITKRGQNVTFRCDPISEHNRLYWYRQTLGQGPEFLTYFQNEAQLEKSRLLSDRFSAERPKGSFSTLEIQRTEQGDSAMYLCASEWLAGAPGETQYFGPGTRLLVL.

The chain employs TRBV19 and TRBJ1-1; D unclear. V lost 5 bases to trimming and J lost 1 base, with 8 bases between them. The CDR3 is 13 amino acids. CDR1 and CDR2 from the germline V gene are LNHDA and SQIVND (reference sequence). CDR3 nucleotide sequence: TGTGCCAGTAGTTCCCACAAGAACACTGAAGCTTTCTTT. Its protein is CASSSHKNTEAFF.

The rearrangement joins TRBV7-8 to TRBJ1-5; no firm D call. CDR3 length equals 13 residues. The ends were cut back, 1 base at V and 6 bases at J, with 7 bases in the middle. CDR1 is SGHVS and CDR2 is FQNEAQ in the germline V gene. The CDR3 coding sequence is TGTGCCAGCAGCTTAGATGAGATTCAGCCCCAGCATTTT. Encoded protein: CASSLDEIQPQHF.

The chain carries TRBV28 and TRBJ2-7, with TRBD1 matching over 9 bases. Looked up from germline, CDR1 is MDHEN and CDR2 is SYDVKM. This CDR3 is built from 15 residues. V was pared by 7 bases and J by 5 bases, with 12 bases of the junction left unmatched. CDR3 region: CASNNAGTGFNEQYF. In nucleotides, the CDR3 is TGTGCCAGCAATAATGCCGGGACAGGGTTCAACGAGCAGTACTTC.

The sample holds one count of this clone. The chain links TRBV5-1 to TRBJ1-1; D may be TRBD1 (6 bases). Per germline, CDR1 SGHRS and CDR2 YFSETQ. Trimming removed 1 base from V and 0 bases from J, with 10 bases in between. This CDR3 region has 15 residues. The CDR3 sequence is CASSLLGAMNTEAFF. The CDR3, as DNA: TGCGCCAGCAGCTTGTTGGGGGCCATGAACACTGAAGCTTTCTTT.

The chain links TRBV24-1 to TRBJ2-3, with D possibly TRBD1 on 5 matching bases. From germline, CDR1 is KGHDR and CDR2 SFDVKD. The CDR3 contains 13 residues. The V gene lost 12 bases and the J gene lost 0 bases, with 12 bases spanning the gap. CDR3 residues: CASTRASTDTQYF. The CDR3 DNA follows: TGTGCCTCGACCAGGGCCAGCACAGATACGCAGTATTTT.

This clone was observed a handful of times. V and J are TRBV11-1 and TRBJ2-3, with 11 bases matching TRBD2. The CDR3 has 15 residues. V was clipped by 5 bases and J by 7 bases; unmatched bases: 8. Germline values: CDR1 SGHAT, CDR2 FQDESV (reference sequence). Here the CDR3 reads CASSHVSGRVYTQYF. The CDR3 nucleotides read TGTGCCAGCAGCCACGTTAGCGGGAGGGTGTATACGCAGTATTTT.

J is TRBJ2-3 and V is TRBV7-9; a weak D match, TRBD1 (5 bases). The CDR3 spans 15 residues. The ends were cut back, 1 base at V and 5 bases at J, with 13 bases in the middle. Germline CDR1 and CDR2: SEHNR and FQNEAQ (reference sequence). The chain's CDR3 is CASSLDRAREDTQYF. The CDR3 DNA reads TGTGCCAGCAGCTTAGACCGGGCCAGGGAAGATACGCAGTATTTT.

This clone was counted a single time. As DNA, the CDR3 is TGCGCCAGCAGCTTAGGGGTGAGCAATCAGCCCCAGCATTTT. This encodes CASSLGVSNQPQHF. The genes are TRBV5-1 and TRBJ1-5, with TRBD1 as a possible D gene (5 bases). CDR3 length: 14 amino acids. CDR1 is SGHRS, CDR2 YFSETQ, per germline. Trimming took off 2 bases at V and 1 base at J, with 7 bases between the two ends. The entire variable domain, with the rest obtained from reference TRBV5-1 and TRBJ1-5, is as follows: KAGVTQTPRYLIKTRGQQVTLSCSPISGHRSVSWYQQTPGQGLQFLFEYFSETQRNKGNFPGRFSGRQFSNSRSEMNVSTLELGDSALYLCASSLGVSNQPQHFGDGTRLSIL.

The genes are TRBV12-3 or TRBV12-4 and TRBJ1-5; possible D gene TRBD1, 6 bases. Trimming shortened V by 2 bases and J by 7 bases, and 9 bases separated the two germline ends. CDR3 length equals 13 residues. CDR3 DNA sequence: TGTGCCAGCAGTTTACAGGGGTACCAGCCCCAGCATTTT. It encodes CASSLQGYQPQHF.

The chain links TRBV28 to TRBJ1-2, with no clear D. CDR1 is MDHEN, CDR2 SYDVKM, per germline. Trimming removed 2 bases from V and 0 bases from J, with 7 bases in between. This CDR3 contains 14 residues. The CDR3 protein is CASSLPGANYGYTF. As DNA, the CDR3 is TGTGCCAGCAGTTTACCCGGGGCTAACTATGGCTACACCTTC.

The rearrangement uses TRBV7-6 and TRBJ2-5; 8 nucleotides agree with TRBD2. Trimming cost V 5 bases and J 1 base; bases outside gene matches: 6. The CDR3 length is 15 residues. Germline assignment: CDR1 SGHVS and CDR2 FNYEAQ. CDR3 bases: TGTGCCAGCAGCGCCTTAGCGGGGTCCCAAGAGACCCAGTACTTC. It translates to CASSALAGSQETQYF.